The entry below describes one T cell receptor beta chain. Its antigen is currently not known. It has no much larger one-base neighbor in the sample; base qualities were not kept. This entry belongs to a study of blood T cells in healthy people across ages (dated by TCRdb to 2013 to 2016). Context from the whole study: In model experiments, template switching captured about one uniquely barcoded TCR beta cDNA molecule for every two T cells. To avoid experimental bias, donors of different ages were randomly spread across the sequencing lanes. Four age groups were formed from the donors: young (average about 17 years), middle-aged (around 37), aged (roughly 58) and long-lived (approximately 78). Age-related changes in TCR beta repertoire diversity were measured in the study by deep sequencing normalized with unique cDNA molecular identifiers. For two donors (one aged 18 to 29 and one aged 80 or older), the study analyzed two additional independent replicas of 1 million unique cDNA reads from the same blood draw. Study-level results and caveats: Observed TCR beta diversity per million T cells fell roughly linearly with age, and a significant reduction was already apparent by age around 44. Since profiling was done on bulk unsorted PBMCs, naive and antigen-experienced compartments could not be conclusively compared. Compared with the aged group, more naive CD4+ T cells, fewer expanded clones and increased TCR diversity were shown by the long-lived group, suggesting age selection. Observed TCR beta diversity correlated strongly with the percentage of naive T cells measured by flow cytometry. Estimates of total diversity from one million sequenced T cells were regarded as lower bounds and underestimates. The CMV infection status of donors was not known, potentially confounding age-related changes in expanded clonotypes.

The roughly 37 donors, aged about 6 to 100 years, were systemically healthy Caucasian individuals from Russia. Ten milliliters of peripheral blood were drawn from each donor into EDTA-treated Vacutainer tubes. PBMCs were isolated by Ficoll-Paque density-gradient centrifugation, with at least 6 million obtained per sample. Total RNA was extracted from PBMCs with Trizol reagent, with at least 6 micrograms obtained per sample. The percentages of naive CD45RAhigh/CD27high T cells were determined by flow cytometry on a PBMC aliquot from every donor. The library relied on 5' RACE. The sample was run on an Illumina HiSeq 2500. A second PCR of about 6 to 11 cycles was run with a J-beta primer mix and a sample-barcoded 5' primer. Each TCR beta cDNA molecule received a unique molecular identifier from a template-switch 5' adaptor carrying 12 random nucleotides. Each sample yielded at least 3 million CDR3-containing paired-end reads. First-strand cDNA synthesis was performed from all RNA using the Mint cDNA synthesis kit, with priming by a TRBC-specific oligonucleotide. All cDNA was treated with uracil-DNA glycosylase and then went through a first 18-cycle PCR with the universal primers M1SS and BC2_uni_R. Processing in the source paper ran as follows. Normalization of each sample was performed by random selection of 1 million high-quality reads, each carrying a distinct molecular identifier. Instead of being binned into consensus sequences, reads that shared molecular identifiers were thrown out. MiTCR, with a Q25 quality threshold and the strictest error-elimination algorithm, was used for CDR3 identification, clonotype clustering and error correction. A nonparametric unseen species model with Euler transformation was used to estimate a lower bound on total TCR beta diversity. In TCRdb, the public reads were trimmed at Q25 with fastp and aligned with MiXCR, with productive beta chains retained. Each entry merges the rows of one CDR3 protein and shows their most common DNA and genes. V and J calls and clone size were set by TCRdb, not the authors. The sample table records about 780,000 distinct CDR3 sequences; about 45% of these occur just once. Of the sample, around a sixth falls within the top ten clones.

As encoded in the germline V gene, CDR1 is SQVTM while CDR2 is ANQGSEA. The CDR3 runs 14 residues from the cysteine to the phenylalanine. The entry retains the CDR3 DNA only, 42 bases that are in frame from base 1. Sequenced input: blood. This clonotype originated in an older man in good health. The rearranged segments are TRBV29-1 and TRBJ2-5; the D element might be TRBD1 or TRBD2, as each aligns at 5 bases. The end of the DNA is better explained by TRBJ2-7, so the J call may be wrong. The CDR3 region has the sequence CSVEDRSGRNEQYF. DNA sequence: TGCAGCGTTGAAGATCGATCAGGGAGAAACGAGCAGTACTTC.